This T cell receptor (beta chain) was found in a study of blood T cell repertoires in COVID-19. The wider study: Samples came from the United States, Italy and Spain, spanning acute and convalescent COVID-19. Nucleic acid was either cDNA or gDNA, and it came from T cells, B-cell-depleted T cells, or PBMCs.

This clone was counted once. The V gene's germline CDR1 is SGHRS and CDR2 YFSETQ. J was trimmed by 1 base and V by 3 bases; bases with no gene match: 4. The CDR3 runs to 14 residues. As originally analysed: The assay estimated nucleated cells by amplifying reference gene primers. Sequenced by immunoSEQ multiplex PCR; TCRdb stores in-frame clones only, minus some. The V and J calls and clone size are taken from that table; D and trimming were inferred from the DNA. The sample lists tens of thousands of clones; roughly 88% were seen once. The sequence was collected from a woman of 80 years or more with acute or convalescent COVID-19. The sample taken for sequencing was peripheral blood. The V call is TRBV5-1, the J call TRBJ2-7; 7 bases line up with TRBD1. CDR3 sequence (DNA): TGCGCCAGCAGCTCGACAGGGTCATCCTACGAGCAGTACTTC. Translation: CASSSTGSSYEQYF.